This TCR beta chain was observed in a study of vaccination and CD4 T cells after COVID-19. As concerns this clonotype: Its cognate antigen is unknown.

As to treatment: approximately 10-day PBMC culture with coronavirus spike peptide pools or control peptides (ViraFEST assay). Cultured CD4+ T cells had their DNA profiled by the Oncomine TCR Beta short-read assay. Via MiXCR, TCRdb re-called the PCR reads, giving one row per CDR3 protein. Of 14,000 to 15,000 distinct CDR3 sequences listed, roughly two fifths are singletons. Specimen: CD4+ T cells from blood, cultured in vitro. This TCR was sampled from a human donor who had recovered from COVID-19.

This chain's CDR3 is CASRPLGRDTQYF. The CDR3 DNA reads as TGTGCCAGTAGGCCACTTGGCCGGGATACGCAGTATTTT. The chain carries TRBV19 and TRBJ2-3; no clear D gene. The CDR3 loop spans 13 amino acids. V shed 6 bases and J shed 6 bases, with 13 bases lying between them. The germline V gene encodes CDR1 LNHDA and CDR2 SQIVND (reference sequence).